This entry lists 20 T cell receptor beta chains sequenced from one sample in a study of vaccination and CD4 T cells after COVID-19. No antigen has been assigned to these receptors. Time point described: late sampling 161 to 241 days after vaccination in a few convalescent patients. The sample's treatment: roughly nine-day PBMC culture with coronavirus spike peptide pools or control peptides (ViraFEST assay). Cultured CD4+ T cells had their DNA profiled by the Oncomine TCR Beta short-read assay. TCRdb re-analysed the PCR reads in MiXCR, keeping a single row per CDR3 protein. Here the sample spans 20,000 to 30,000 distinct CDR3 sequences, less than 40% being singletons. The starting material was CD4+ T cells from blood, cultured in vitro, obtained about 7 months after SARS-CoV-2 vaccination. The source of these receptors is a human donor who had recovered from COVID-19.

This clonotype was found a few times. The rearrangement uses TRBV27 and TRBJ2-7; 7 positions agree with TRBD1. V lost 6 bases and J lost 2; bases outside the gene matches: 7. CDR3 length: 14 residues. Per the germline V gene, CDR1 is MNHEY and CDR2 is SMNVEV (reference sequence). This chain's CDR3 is CASRPRDRAYEQYF. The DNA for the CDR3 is TGTGCCAGCAGACCCCGGGACAGAGCCTACGAGCAGTACTTC.

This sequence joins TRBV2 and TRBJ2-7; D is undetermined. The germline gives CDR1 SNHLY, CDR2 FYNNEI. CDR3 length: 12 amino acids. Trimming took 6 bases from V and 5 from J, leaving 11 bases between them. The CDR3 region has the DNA TGTGCCAGCAGCGTGGGTCGGGACGAGCAGTACTTC. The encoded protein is CASSVGRDEQYF.

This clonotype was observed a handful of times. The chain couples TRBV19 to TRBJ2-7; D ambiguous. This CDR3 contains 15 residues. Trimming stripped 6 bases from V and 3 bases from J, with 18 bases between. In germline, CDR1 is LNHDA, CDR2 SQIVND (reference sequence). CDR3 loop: CASSRTVQYYYEQYF. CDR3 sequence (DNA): TGTGCCAGTAGCCGGACCGTACAATACTACTACGAGCAGTACTTC.

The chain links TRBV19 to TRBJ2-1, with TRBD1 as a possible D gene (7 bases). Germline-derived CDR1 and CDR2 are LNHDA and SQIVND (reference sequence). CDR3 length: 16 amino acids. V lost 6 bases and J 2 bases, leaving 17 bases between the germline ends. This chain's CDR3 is CASRGGQFVTYNEQFF. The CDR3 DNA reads TGTGCCAGTAGGGGGGGACAGTTTGTAACCTACAATGAGCAGTTCTTC.

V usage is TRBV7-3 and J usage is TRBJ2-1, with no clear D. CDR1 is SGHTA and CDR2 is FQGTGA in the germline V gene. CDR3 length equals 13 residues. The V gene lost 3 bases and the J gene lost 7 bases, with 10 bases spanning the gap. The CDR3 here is CASSFQPSNEQFF. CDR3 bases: TGTGCCAGCAGCTTTCAGCCCAGTAATGAGCAGTTCTTC.

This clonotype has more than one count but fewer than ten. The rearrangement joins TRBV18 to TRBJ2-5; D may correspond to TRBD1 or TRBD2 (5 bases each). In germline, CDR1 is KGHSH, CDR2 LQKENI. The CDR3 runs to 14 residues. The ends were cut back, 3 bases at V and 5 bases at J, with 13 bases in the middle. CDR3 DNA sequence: TGTGCCAGCTCACCCGGGGCAGGACGGGAGACCCAGTACTTC. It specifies CASSPGAGRETQYF.

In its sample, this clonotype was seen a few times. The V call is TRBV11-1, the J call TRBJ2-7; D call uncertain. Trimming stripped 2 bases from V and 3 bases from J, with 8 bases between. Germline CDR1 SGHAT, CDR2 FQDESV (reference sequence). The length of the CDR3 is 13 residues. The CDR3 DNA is TGTGCCAGCAGCTTAAGTAGAGACTACGAGCAGTACTTC. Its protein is CASSLSRDYEQYF.

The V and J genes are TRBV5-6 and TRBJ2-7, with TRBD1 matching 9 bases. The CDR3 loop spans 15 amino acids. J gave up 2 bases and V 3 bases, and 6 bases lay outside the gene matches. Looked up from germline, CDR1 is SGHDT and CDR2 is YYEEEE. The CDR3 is CASSYRDRVTYEQYF. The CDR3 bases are TGTGCCAGCAGCTACCGGGACAGGGTAACCTACGAGCAGTACTTC. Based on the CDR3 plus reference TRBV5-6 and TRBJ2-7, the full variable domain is DAGVTQSPTHLIKTRGQQVTLRCSPKSGHDTVSWYQQALGQGPQFIFQYYEEEERQRGNFPDRFSGHQFPNYSSELNVNALLLGDSALYLCASSYRDRVTYEQYFGPGTRLTVT.

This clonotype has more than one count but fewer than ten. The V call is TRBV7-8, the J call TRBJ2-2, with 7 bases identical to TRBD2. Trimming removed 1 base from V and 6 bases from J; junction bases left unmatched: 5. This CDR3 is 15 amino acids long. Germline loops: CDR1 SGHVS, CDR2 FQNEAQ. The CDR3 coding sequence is TGTGCCAGCAGCTTAGGGACTAGTAAGGCCGGGGAGCTGTTTTTT. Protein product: CASSLGTSKAGELFF.

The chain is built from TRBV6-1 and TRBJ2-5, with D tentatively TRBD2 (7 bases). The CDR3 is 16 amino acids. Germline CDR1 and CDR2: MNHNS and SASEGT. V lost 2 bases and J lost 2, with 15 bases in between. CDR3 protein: CASSERRGRVQETQYF. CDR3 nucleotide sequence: TGTGCCAGCAGTGAAAGGAGGGGGAGGGTTCAAGAGACCCAGTACTTC.

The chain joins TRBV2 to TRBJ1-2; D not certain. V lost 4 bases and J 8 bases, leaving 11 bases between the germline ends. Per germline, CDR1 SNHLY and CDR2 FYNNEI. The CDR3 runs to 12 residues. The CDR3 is CASSGGTEGYTF. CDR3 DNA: TGTGCCAGCAGTGGAGGAACAGAGGGCTACACCTTC.

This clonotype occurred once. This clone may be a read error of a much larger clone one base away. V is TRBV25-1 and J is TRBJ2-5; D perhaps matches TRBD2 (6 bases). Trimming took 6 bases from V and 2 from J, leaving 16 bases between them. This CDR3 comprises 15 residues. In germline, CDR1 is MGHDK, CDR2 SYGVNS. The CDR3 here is CASSPRGTGQETQYF. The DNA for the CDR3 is TGTGCCAGCAGCCCCCGGGGGACTGGGCAAGAGACCCAGTACTTC.

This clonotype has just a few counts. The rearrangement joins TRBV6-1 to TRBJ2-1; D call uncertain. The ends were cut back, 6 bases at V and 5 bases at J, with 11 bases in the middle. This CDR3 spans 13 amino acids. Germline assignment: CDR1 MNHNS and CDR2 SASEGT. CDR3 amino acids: CASSSSGHNEQFF. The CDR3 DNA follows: TGTGCCAGCAGCTCAAGTGGGCACAATGAGCAGTTCTTC.

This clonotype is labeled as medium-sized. CDR3 amino acids: CSARALTGTGNYGYTF. In nucleotides, the CDR3 is TGCAGTGCTAGAGCCTTGACCGGGACAGGGAACTATGGCTACACCTTC. The chain is built from TRBV20-1 and TRBJ1-2; 9 bases agree with TRBD1. The CDR3 spans 16 residues. Trimming at V came to 1 base and at J to 2 bases, leaving 8 bases not matched to a gene. Germline-derived CDR1 and CDR2 are DFQATT and SNEGSKA (reference sequence).

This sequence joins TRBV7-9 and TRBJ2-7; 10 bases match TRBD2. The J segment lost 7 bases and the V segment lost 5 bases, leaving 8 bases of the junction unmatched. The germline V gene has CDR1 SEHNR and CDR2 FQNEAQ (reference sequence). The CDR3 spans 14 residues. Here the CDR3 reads CASSPGTSVREQYF. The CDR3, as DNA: TGTGCCAGCAGCCCAGGGACTAGCGTGAGAGAGCAGTACTTC. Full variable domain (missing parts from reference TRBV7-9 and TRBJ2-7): DTGVSQNPRHKITKRGQNVTFRCDPISEHNRLYWYRQTLGQGPEFLTYFQNEAQLEKSRLLSDRFSAERPKGSFSTLEIQRTEQGDSAMYLCASSPGTSVREQYFGPGTRLTVT.

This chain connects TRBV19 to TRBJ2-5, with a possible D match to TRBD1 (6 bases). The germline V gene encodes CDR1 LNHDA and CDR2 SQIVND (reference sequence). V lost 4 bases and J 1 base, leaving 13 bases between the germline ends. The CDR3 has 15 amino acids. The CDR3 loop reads CASSTRTVFQETQYF. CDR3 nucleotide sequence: TGTGCCAGTAGTACCCGGACAGTTTTCCAAGAGACCCAGTACTTC.

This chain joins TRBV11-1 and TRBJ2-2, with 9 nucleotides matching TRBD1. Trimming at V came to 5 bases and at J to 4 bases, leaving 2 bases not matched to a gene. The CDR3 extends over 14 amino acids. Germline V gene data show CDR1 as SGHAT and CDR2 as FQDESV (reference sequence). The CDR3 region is CASSPTGGTGELFF. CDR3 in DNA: TGTGCCAGCAGCCCGACAGGGGGCACCGGGGAGCTGTTTTTT. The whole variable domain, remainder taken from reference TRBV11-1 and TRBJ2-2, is EAEVAQSPRYKITEKSQAVAFWCDPISGHATLYWYRQILGQGPELLVQFQDESVVDDSQLPKDRFSAERLKGVDSTLKIQPAELGDSAMYLCASSPTGGTGELFFGEGSRLTVL.

In DNA, the CDR3 is TGTGCCAGTAGTATCGGACAGGTACGAGGTACGCAGTATTTT. Translated: CASSIGQVRGTQYF. V gene TRBV19 combines with J gene TRBJ2-3; 7 bases agree with TRBD1. CDR3 size: 14 residues. V dropped 3 bases and J dropped 8; count of bases not matched to a gene: 8. Germline lookup yields CDR1 LNHDA and CDR2 SQIVND (reference sequence).

CDR3 residues: CAISGLAGGGETQYF. The DNA of the CDR3 is TGTGCCATCAGCGGACTAGCGGGAGGGGGAGAGACCCAGTACTTC. This chain joins TRBV10-3 and TRBJ2-5, with 15 bases fitting TRBD2. V lost 6 bases to trimming and J lost 4 bases; unmatched junction nucleotides: 3. CDR3 size: 15 residues. Germline V gives CDR1 ENHRY, CDR2 SYGVKD.

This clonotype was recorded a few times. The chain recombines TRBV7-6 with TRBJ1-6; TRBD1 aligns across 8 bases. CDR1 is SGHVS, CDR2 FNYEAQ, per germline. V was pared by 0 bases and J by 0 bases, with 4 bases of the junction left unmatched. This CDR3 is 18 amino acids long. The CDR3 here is CASSLAHRGSSYNSPLHF. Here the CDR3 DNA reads TGTGCCAGCAGCTTAGCCCACAGGGGGAGCTCCTATAATTCACCCCTCCACTTT.